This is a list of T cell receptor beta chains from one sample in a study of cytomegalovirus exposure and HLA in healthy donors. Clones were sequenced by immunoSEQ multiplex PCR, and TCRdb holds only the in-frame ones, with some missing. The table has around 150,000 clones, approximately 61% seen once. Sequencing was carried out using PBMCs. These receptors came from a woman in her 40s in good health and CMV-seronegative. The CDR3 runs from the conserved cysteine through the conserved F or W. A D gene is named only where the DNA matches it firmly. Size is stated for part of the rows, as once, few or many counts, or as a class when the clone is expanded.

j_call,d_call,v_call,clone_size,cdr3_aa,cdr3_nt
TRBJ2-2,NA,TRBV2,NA,CASRKEVAGELFF,TGTGCCAGCCGAAAGGAGGTGGCCGGGGAGCTGTTTTTT
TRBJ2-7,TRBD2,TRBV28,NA,CASRLAGAGSYEQYF,TGTGCCAGCAGACTAGCGGGGGCGGGGTCCTACGAGCAGTACTTC
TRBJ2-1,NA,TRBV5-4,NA,CASSSRQGAGGNEQFF,TGTGCCAGCAGCAGTCGACAGGGCGCGGGGGGCAATGAGCAGTTCTTC
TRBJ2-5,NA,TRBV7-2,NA,CASSLDGVETQYF,TGTGCCAGCAGCTTAGACGGGGTAGAGACCCAGTACTTC
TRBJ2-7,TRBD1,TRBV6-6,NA,CASSRQGTYEQYF,TGTGCCAGCAGCCGACAGGGAACCTACGAGCAGTACTTC
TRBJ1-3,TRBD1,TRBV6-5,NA,CASSFAGQSNTIYF,TGTGCCAGCAGCTTCGCGGGACAGTCAAACACCATATATTTT
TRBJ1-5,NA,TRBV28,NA,CASSFQQTHQPQHF,TGTGCCAGCAGTTTTCAACAGACACATCAGCCCCAGCATTTT
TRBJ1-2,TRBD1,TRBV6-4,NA,CASSGPQGAGYTF,TGTGCCAGCAGTGGGCCCCAGGGGGCAGGCTACACCTTC
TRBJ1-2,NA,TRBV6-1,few,CASSEAQTPGYGYTF,TGTGCCAGCAGTGAAGCGCAGACACCAGGCTATGGCTACACCTTC
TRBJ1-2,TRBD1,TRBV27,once,CASSLGQGYSNYGYTF,TGTGCCAGCAGTTTGGGACAGGGGTACTCTAACTATGGCTACACCTTC
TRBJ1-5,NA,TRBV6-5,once,CASSVDRNQPQHF,TGTGCCAGCAGTGTTGACAGAAATCAGCCCCAGCATTTT
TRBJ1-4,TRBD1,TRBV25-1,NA,CASSDRGQGREKLFF,TGTGCCAGCAGTGACCGCGGACAGGGACGGGAAAAACTGTTTTTT
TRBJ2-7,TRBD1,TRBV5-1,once,CASSRTGETIGEQYF,TGCGCCAGCAGCCGGACAGGGGAGACGATCGGCGAGCAGTACTTC
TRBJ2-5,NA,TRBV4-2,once,CASSQDKGGVQETQYF,TGTGCCAGCAGCCAAGATAAAGGGGGGGTACAAGAGACCCAGTACTTC
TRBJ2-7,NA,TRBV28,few,CASSSRYYEQYF,TGTGCCAGCAGTTCCAGGTACTACGAGCAGTACTTC
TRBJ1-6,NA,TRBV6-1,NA,CASSEATNSPLHF,TGTGCTAGCAGTGAAGCGACAAATTCACCCCTCCACTTT
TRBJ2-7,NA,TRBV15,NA,CATSSIPRSDEQYF,TGTGCCACCAGCAGTATCCCCCGTTCTGACGAGCAGTACTTC
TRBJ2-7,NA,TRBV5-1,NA,CASSLRYEQYF,TGCGCCAGCAGCCTCCGCTACGAGCAGTACTTC
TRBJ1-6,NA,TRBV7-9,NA,CASSFSGVLTDSPLHF,TGTGCCAGCAGCTTCTCAGGGGTACTCACGGATTCACCCCTCCACTTT
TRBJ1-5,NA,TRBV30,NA,CAWSDRVGVGQPQHF,TGTGCCTGGAGTGATAGGGTAGGGGTGGGCCAGCCCCAGCATTTT
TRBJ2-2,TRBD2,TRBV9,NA,CASSVEGRGNTGELFF,TGTGCCAGCAGCGTAGAAGGGAGGGGGAACACCGGGGAGCTGTTTTTT
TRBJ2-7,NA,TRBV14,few,CASSPLRAGGGYEQYF,TGTGCCAGCAGCCCCCTTAGGGCCGGGGGAGGCTACGAGCAGTACTTC
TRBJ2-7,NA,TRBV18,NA,CASSPRDTYEQYF,TGTGCCAGCTCACCCCGGGACACCTACGAGCAGTACTTC
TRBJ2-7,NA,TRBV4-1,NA,CASSPDPQRQSYEQYF,TGCGCCAGCAGCCCAGATCCCCAGCGGCAGTCCTACGAGCAGTACTTC
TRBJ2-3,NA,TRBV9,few,CASSPGGAWGTDTQYF,TGTGCCAGCAGCCCCGGCGGGGCGTGGGGCACAGATACGCAGTATTTT
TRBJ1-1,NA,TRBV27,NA,CASSLLGGATEAFF,TGTGCCAGCAGTCTCTTGGGGGGAGCAACTGAAGCTTTCTTT
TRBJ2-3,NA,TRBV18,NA,CASLSTDTQYF,TGTGCCAGCCTTAGCACAGATACGCAGTATTTT
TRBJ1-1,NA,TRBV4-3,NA,CASSQDYRNTEAFF,TGCGCCAGCAGCCAAGATTATAGGAACACTGAAGCTTTCTTT
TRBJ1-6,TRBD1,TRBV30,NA,CAWSVDRASPLHF,TGTGCCTGGAGTGTCGACAGGGCATCACCCCTCCACTTT